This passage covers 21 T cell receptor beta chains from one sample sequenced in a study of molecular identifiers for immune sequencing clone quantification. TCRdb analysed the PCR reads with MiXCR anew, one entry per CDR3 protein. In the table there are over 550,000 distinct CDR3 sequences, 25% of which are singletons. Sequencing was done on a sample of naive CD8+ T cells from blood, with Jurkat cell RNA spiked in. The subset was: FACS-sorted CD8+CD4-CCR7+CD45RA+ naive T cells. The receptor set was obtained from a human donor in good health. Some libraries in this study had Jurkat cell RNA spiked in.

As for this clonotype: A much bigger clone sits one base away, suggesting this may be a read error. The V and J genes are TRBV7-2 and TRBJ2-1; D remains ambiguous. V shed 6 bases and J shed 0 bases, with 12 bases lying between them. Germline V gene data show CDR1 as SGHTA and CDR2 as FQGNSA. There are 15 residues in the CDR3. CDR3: CASRGFTGSYNEQFF. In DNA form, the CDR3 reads TGTGCCAGCAGGGGCTTCACGGGCTCCTACAATGAGCAGTTCTTC.

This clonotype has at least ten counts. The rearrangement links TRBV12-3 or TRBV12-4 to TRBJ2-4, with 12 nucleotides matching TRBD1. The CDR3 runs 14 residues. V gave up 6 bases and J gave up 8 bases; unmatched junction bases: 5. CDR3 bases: TGTGCCAGCAGGACCGGGACAGGGGGCGACATTCAGTACTTC. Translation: CASRTGTGGDIQYF.

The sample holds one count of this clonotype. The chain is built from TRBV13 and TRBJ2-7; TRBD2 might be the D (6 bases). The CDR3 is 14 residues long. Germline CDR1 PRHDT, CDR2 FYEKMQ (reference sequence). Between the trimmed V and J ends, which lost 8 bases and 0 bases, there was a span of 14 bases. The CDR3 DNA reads TGTGCCAGCGGAGGGGCCAGGCACTCCTACGAGCAGTACTTC. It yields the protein CASGGARHSYEQYF.

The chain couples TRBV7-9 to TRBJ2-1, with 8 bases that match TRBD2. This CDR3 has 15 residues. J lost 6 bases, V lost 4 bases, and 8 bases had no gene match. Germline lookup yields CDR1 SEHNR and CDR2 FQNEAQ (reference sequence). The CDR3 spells CASSSSAGVINEQFF. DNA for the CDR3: TGTGCCAGCAGCTCGTCAGCGGGAGTTATCAATGAGCAGTTCTTC.

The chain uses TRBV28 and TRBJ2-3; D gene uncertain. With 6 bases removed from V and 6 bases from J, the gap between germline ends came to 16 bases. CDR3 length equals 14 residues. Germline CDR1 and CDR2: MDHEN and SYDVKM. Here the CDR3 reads CASSPGPVGDTQYF. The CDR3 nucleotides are TGTGCCAGCAGCCCAGGACCGGTGGGGGATACGCAGTATTTT.

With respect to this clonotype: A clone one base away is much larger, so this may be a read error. In DNA, the CDR3 is TGTGCCTGCAGTTTAATCGGGGTAGAAGGGGTCCGCCAGCCCCAGCATTTT. Protein product: CACSLIGVEGVRQPQHF. The chain links TRBV27 to TRBJ1-5; a possible D gene is TRBD1 (5 bases). Germline CDR1 reads MNHEY; CDR2 reads SMNVEV (reference sequence). This CDR3 comprises 17 residues.

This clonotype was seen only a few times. The CDR3 sequence is CASSQDVQGAYEQYF. CDR3 DNA: TGCGCCAGCAGCCAAGATGTACAGGGGGCTTACGAGCAGTACTTC. The chain has TRBV4-3 and TRBJ2-7; 9 nucleotides agree with TRBD1. Germline V CDR1 and CDR2: LGHNA, YSLEER. The CDR3 is 15 residues long. V trimming: 0 bases; J trimming: 4 bases; junction bases outside the gene matches: 4.

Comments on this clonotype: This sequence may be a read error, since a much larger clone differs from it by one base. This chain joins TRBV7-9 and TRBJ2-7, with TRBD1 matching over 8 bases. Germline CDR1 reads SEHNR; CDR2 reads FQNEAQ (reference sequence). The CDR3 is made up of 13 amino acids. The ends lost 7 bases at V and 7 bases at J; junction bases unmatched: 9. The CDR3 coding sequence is TGTGCCAGCAACCCCACAGGGGGATGGGAGCAGTACTTC. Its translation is CASNPTGGWEQYF.

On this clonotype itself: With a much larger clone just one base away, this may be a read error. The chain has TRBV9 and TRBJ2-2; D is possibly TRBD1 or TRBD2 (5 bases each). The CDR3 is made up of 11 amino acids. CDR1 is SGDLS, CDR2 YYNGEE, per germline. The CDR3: CASSGSGDLFF. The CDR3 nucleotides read TGTGCCAGCAGCGGATCCGGGGACCTGTTTTTT.

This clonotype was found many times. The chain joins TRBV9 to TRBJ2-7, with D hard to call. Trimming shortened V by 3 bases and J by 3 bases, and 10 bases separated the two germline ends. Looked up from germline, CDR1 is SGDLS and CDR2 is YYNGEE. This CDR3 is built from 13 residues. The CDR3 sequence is CASSAGPNYEQYF. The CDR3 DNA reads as TGTGCCAGCAGCGCCGGACCGAACTACGAGCAGTACTTC.

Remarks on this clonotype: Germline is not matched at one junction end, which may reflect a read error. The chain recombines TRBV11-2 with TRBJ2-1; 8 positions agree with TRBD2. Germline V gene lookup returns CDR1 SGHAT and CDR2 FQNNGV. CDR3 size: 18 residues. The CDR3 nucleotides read TGTGCCAGCAGCTTATTCTTTCCCCCCGGGAGGGGAGACAATGAGCAGGTCTTC. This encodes CASSLFFPPGRGDNEQVF.

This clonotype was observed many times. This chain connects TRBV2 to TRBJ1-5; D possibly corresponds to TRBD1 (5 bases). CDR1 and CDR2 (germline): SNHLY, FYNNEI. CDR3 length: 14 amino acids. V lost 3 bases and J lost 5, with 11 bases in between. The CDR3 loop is CASSELGTDQPQHF. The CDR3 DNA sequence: TGTGCCAGCAGTGAGCTAGGGACGGATCAGCCCCAGCATTTT.

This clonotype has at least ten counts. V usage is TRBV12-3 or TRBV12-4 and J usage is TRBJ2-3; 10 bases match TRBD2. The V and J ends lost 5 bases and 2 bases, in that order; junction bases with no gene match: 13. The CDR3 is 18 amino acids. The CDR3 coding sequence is TGTGCCAGCAGTCCCAGAGGTGATAGCGGGGGGCCCACAGATACGCAGTATTTT. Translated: CASSPRGDSGGPTDTQYF.

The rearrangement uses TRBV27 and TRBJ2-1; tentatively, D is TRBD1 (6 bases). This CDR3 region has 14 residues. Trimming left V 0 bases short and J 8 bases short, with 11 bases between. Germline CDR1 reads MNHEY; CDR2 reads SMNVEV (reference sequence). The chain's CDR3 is CASSLSAGVYEQFF. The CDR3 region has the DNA TGTGCCAGCAGTTTATCGGCAGGGGTCTATGAGCAGTTCTTC.

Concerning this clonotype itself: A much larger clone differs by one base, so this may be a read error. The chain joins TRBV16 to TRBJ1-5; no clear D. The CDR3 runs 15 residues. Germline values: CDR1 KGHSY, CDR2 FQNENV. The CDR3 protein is CASSQADGVNQSQHF. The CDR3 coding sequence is TGTGCCAGCAGCCAGGCGGATGGGGTCAATCAGTCCCAGCATTTT.

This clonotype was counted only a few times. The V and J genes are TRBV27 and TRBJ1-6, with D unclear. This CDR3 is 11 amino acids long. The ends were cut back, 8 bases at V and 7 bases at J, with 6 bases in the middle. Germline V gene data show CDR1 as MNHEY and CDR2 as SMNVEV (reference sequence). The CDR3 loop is CASGRNSPLHF. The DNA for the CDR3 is TGTGCCAGCGGGCGGAATTCACCCCTCCACTTT.

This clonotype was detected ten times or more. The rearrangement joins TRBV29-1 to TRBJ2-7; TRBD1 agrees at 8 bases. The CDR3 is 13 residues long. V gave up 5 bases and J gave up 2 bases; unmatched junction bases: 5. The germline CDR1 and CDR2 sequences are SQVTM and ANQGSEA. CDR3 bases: TGCAGCGTTCGAGGGACAGGAGCCTACGAGCAGTACTTC. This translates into CSVRGTGAYEQYF.

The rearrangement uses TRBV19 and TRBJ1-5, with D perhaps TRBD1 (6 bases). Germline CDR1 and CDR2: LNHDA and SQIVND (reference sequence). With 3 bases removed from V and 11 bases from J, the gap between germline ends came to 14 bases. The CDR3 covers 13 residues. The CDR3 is CASSMGGNQSQHF. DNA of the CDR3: TGTGCCAGTAGTATGGGGGGCAACCAGTCCCAGCATTTT. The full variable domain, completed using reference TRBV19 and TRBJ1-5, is DGGITQSPKYLFRKEGQNVTLSCEQNLNHDAMYWYRQDPGQGLRLIYYSQIVNDFQKGDIAEGYSVSREKKESFPLTVTSAQKNPTAFYLCASSMGGNQSQHFGDGTRLSIL.

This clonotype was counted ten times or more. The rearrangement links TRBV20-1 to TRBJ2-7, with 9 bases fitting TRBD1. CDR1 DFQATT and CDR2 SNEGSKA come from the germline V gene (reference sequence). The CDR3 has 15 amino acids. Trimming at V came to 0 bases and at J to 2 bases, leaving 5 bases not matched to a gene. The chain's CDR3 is CSARDRDRVAYEQYF. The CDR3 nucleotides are TGCAGTGCTAGAGACCGGGACAGGGTAGCCTACGAGCAGTACTTC.

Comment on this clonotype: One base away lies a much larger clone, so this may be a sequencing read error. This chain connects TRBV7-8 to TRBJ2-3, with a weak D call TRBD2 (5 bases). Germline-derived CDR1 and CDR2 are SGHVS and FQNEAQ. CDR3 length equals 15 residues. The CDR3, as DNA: TGTGCCAGCGGCTTAGTCGGGGAAATCGTGGATACGCAGTATTTT. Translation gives CASGLVGEIVDTQYF.

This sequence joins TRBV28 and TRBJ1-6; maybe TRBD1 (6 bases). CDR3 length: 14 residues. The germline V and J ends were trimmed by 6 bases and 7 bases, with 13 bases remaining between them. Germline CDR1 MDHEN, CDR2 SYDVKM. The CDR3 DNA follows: TGTGCCAGCAGCCGCAGGGGAGGGAATTCACCCCTCCACTTT. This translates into CASSRRGGNSPLHF. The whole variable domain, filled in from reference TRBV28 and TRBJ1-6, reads DVKVTQSSRYLVKRTGEKVFLECVQDMDHENMFWYRQDPGLGLRLIYFSYDVKMKEKGDIPEGYSVSREKKERFSLILESASTNQTSMYLCASSRRGGNSPLHFGNGTRLTVT.